One and the same sample provided the 32 T cell receptor beta chains below, sequenced in a study of T cell changes during pregnancy in multiple sclerosis. Sequenced by immunoSEQ multiplex PCR; TCRdb stores in-frame clones only, minus some. The sample has roughly 85,000 clones; roughly 90% are singletons. The sequences come from peripheral blood, collected in the first trimester of pregnancy. These receptors all stem from a female donor with multiple sclerosis, enrolled in a pregnancy study.

The chain recombines TRBV7-9 with TRBJ2-7, with 13 bases that match TRBD2. J was trimmed by 2 bases and V by 3 bases; bases with no gene match: 7. The CDR3 covers 17 residues. In germline, CDR1 is SEHNR, CDR2 FQNEAQ (reference sequence). CDR3 sequence: CASSFGGTSGIAYEQYF. DNA of the CDR3: TGTGCCAGCAGCTTTGGGGGGACTAGCGGGATAGCCTACGAGCAGTACTTC.

The rearrangement joins TRBV5-6 to TRBJ1-1; D perhaps matches TRBD1 (5 bases). The germline gives CDR1 SGHDT, CDR2 YYEEEE. V gave up 7 bases and J gave up 3 bases, with 16 bases separating them. This CDR3 region has 14 residues. The CDR3 region has the DNA TGTGCCAGCTCCCCTACCCAGGGATACACTGAAGCTTTCTTT. Its protein product is CASSPTQGYTEAFF. Together with reference TRBV5-6 and TRBJ1-1, the CDR3 gives the full variable domain: DAGVTQSPTHLIKTRGQQVTLRCSPKSGHDTVSWYQQALGQGPQFIFQYYEEEERQRGNFPDRFSGHQFPNYSSELNVNALLLGDSALYLCASSPTQGYTEAFFGQGTRLTVV.

Only a few counts were recorded for this clone. The CDR3 region has the DNA TGTGCCAGTAGTATCGTTCAGGGTTACAATGGCTACACCTTC. Protein product: CASSIVQGYNGYTF. The chain couples TRBV19 to TRBJ1-2; D might be TRBD1 (5 bases). Germline loops: CDR1 LNHDA, CDR2 SQIVND (reference sequence). V shed 3 bases and J shed 6 bases, with 14 bases lying between them. The CDR3 is made up of 14 amino acids.

The chain employs TRBV19 and TRBJ2-1, with 10 bases aligning to TRBD2. The CDR3 extends over 15 amino acids. With V trimmed by 10 bases and J by 4 bases, 10 bases remained unmatched. Germline CDR1 and CDR2: LNHDA and SQIVND (reference sequence). The CDR3 region is CATALSGGPYNEQFF. The CDR3 DNA follows: TGTGCCACCGCACTTAGCGGGGGGCCATACAATGAGCAGTTCTTC.

This rearrangement joins TRBV7-9 to TRBJ2-1; 10 bases map to TRBD2. Germline CDR1 is SEHNR and CDR2 is FQNEAQ (reference sequence). The CDR3 spans 18 residues. V shed 5 bases and J 5 bases; nucleotides not matched to a gene: 15. In nucleotides, the CDR3 is TGTGCCAGCAGCCGACCCGCCCAACTAGCGGGATCGGACAATGAGCAGTTCTTC. Translation gives CASSRPAQLAGSDNEQFF.

V and J are TRBV28 and TRBJ1-1; D is undetermined. Trimming cost V 8 bases and J 1 base, with 8 bases left between them. The germline V gene encodes CDR1 MDHEN and CDR2 SYDVKM. This CDR3 is built from 12 residues. The chain's CDR3 is CASRSPNTEAFF. Written as DNA, the CDR3 is TGTGCCAGCCGTAGCCCGAACACTGAAGCTTTCTTT.

The chain combines TRBV7-8 with TRBJ1-2; possibly TRBD1 for D (5 bases). Germline loops: CDR1 SGHVS, CDR2 FQNEAQ. V gave up 4 bases and J gave up 4 bases, with 13 bases separating them. The CDR3 is 14 amino acids. CDR3 amino acids: CASSSPGLVYGYTF. DNA of the CDR3: TGTGCCAGCAGCTCTCCAGGGTTGGTCTATGGCTACACCTTC. Full variable domain (missing parts from reference TRBV7-8 and TRBJ1-2): GAGVSQSPRYKVAKRGQDVALRCDPISGHVSLFWYQQALGQGPEFLTYFQNEAQLDKSGLPSDRFFAERPEGSVSTLKIQRTQQEDSAVYLCASSSPGLVYGYTFGSGTRLTVV.

V and J are TRBV7-2 and TRBJ2-3, with 8 bases lining up with TRBD2. The trim removed 5 bases at V and 9 bases at J, leaving 10 bases unmatched. Germline V gene sequence: CDR1 SGHTA, CDR2 FQGNSA. This CDR3 contains 14 residues. The CDR3 DNA is TGTGCCAGCAGCATAGGGACTAGTCGGGGCACGCAGTATTTT. Protein product: CASSIGTSRGTQYF.

The gene calls are TRBV5-1 and TRBJ1-1; D remains unclear. V was cut by 0 bases and J by 8 bases, with 5 bases left in between. Germline CDR1 reads SGHRS; CDR2 reads YFSETQ. The CDR3 contains 11 residues. The CDR3: CASSLAQEAFF. CDR3 DNA sequence: TGCGCCAGCAGCTTGGCTCAGGAAGCTTTCTTT.

For the CDR3, the DNA is TGTGCCAGCAGCTCGGAACAGGGGACTGAAGCTTTCTTT. This sequence encodes CASSSEQGTEAFF. The V and J genes are TRBV5-5 and TRBJ1-1, with 7 bases identical to TRBD1. This CDR3 region has 13 residues. V lost 3 bases and J lost 5; bases outside the gene matches: 4. CDR1 and CDR2 (germline): SGHKS, YYEKEE (reference sequence).

The chain is built from TRBV7-8 and TRBJ2-2; 14 bases fit TRBD2. Germline CDR1 and CDR2: SGHVS and FQNEAQ. With 5 bases clipped from V and 1 base from J, the junction kept 3 bases outside the gene matches. The CDR3 totals 17 residues. The CDR3 nucleotides are TGTGCCAGCAGCCGGACTAGCGGGGGGCAGAACACCGGGGAGCTGTTTTTT. Translated: CASSRTSGGQNTGELFF.

V usage is TRBV6-5 and J usage is TRBJ1-1; 8 bases map to TRBD1. Per the germline V gene, CDR1 is MNHEY and CDR2 is SVGAGI. The junction had 9 bases not matched to a gene; V was cut back by 0 bases and J by 9 bases. This CDR3 is 15 amino acids long. The CDR3 DNA sequence: TGTGCCAGCAGTTACTCCCGGACAGGGACCGATAAAGCTTTCTTT. Amino acid sequence: CASSYSRTGTDKAFF.

Here the CDR3 DNA reads TGCGCCAGCAGCCAAGTCTCTCAGGGGACAGATACGCAGTATTTT. This codes for CASSQVSQGTDTQYF. This chain links TRBV4-1 with TRBJ2-3; possible D gene TRBD1, 6 bases. Germline CDR1 reads MGHRA; CDR2 reads YSYEKL. V was shortened by 1 base and J by 3 bases, with 11 bases between the two germline ends. The CDR3 has 15 residues.

This clone is a singleton in its sample. The junction does not match germline at one end; this may be a read error. Other DNA sequences from this sample encode an identical CDR3 as well. The V call is TRBV6-1, the J call TRBJ1-2; D ambiguous. The CDR3 consists of 14 residues. Germline values: CDR1 MNHNS, CDR2 SASEGT. This chain's CDR3 is CASSLLGGNYGYTF. DNA of the CDR3: TGTGCTAGCAGTCTCCTGGGAGGTAACTATGGCTACACCTTC.

This chain joins TRBV27 and TRBJ2-5, with TRBD1 identical over 8 bases. The CDR3 extends over 13 amino acids. Germline-derived CDR1 and CDR2 are MNHEY and SMNVEV (reference sequence). Trimming took 10 bases from V and 1 from J; bases not matched to a gene: 5. Here the CDR3 reads CATGTGVQETQYF. CDR3 DNA: TGTGCCACCGGGACAGGAGTCCAAGAGACCCAGTACTTC.

The genes are TRBV9 and TRBJ2-7; no firm D call. V lost 0 bases and J lost 0, with 10 bases in between. This CDR3 is 15 amino acids long. CDR1 SGDLS and CDR2 YYNGEE come from the germline V gene. The CDR3 DNA reads as TGTGCCAGCAGCGTAGGAGTTTCTAACTCCTACGAGCAGTACTTC. Its protein is CASSVGVSNSYEQYF.

The chain recombines TRBV19 with TRBJ1-1; 11 positions match TRBD1. Germline CDR1 reads LNHDA; CDR2 reads SQIVND (reference sequence). V trimming: 5 bases; J trimming: 4 bases; junction bases outside the gene matches: 6. CDR3 length: 15 amino acids. Written as DNA, the CDR3 is TGTGCCAGTAGTGAGGGACAGGGGGTAGTCACTGAAGCTTTCTTT. Translation: CASSEGQGVVTEAFF.

The chain employs TRBV7-2 and TRBJ2-3, with D perhaps matching TRBD1 (6 bases). V lost 8 bases, J lost 7 bases, and 19 bases lay in between. Germline V gene data show CDR1 as SGHTA and CDR2 as FQGNSA. The CDR3 extends over 14 amino acids. In DNA form, the CDR3 reads TGTGCCAGCTCATCAAGCAGGGACACGCATACGCAGTATTTT. As protein: CASSSSRDTHTQYF. Together with reference TRBV7-2 and TRBJ2-3, the CDR3 gives the full variable domain: GAGVSQSPSNKVTEKGKDVELRCDPISGHTALYWYRQSLGQGLEFLIYFQGNSAPDKSGLPSDRFSAERTGGSVSTLTIQRTQQEDSAVYLCASSSSRDTHTQYFGPGTRLTVL.

The rearrangement links TRBV6-5 to TRBJ1-2; 7 nucleotides agree with TRBD1. The CDR3 covers 15 residues. V was clipped by 6 bases and J by 2 bases; unmatched bases: 9. CDR1 and CDR2 (germline): MNHEY, SVGAGI. The CDR3, as DNA: TGTGCCAGCAGCCCTAACAGGGGTGGCAACTATGGCTACACCTTC. Translation gives CASSPNRGGNYGYTF.

V is TRBV19 and J is TRBJ1-1; 11 bases match TRBD1. Germline V gives CDR1 LNHDA, CDR2 SQIVND (reference sequence). The CDR3 covers 14 residues. Unmatched junction bases numbered 6, after V lost 5 bases and J lost 7 bases. CDR3 loop: CASSFRTGGVEAFF. The CDR3 nucleotides read TGTGCCAGTAGTTTCCGGACAGGGGGCGTTGAAGCTTTCTTT.

The chain links TRBV30 to TRBJ1-1; 9 nucleotides match TRBD1. The CDR3 covers 16 residues. Per the germline V gene, CDR1 is GTSNPN and CDR2 is SVGIG (reference sequence). The ends lost 2 bases at V and 1 base at J; junction bases unmatched: 8. CDR3 DNA sequence: TGTGCCTGGAGTCCCAGGTGGGGACAGGGGAACACTGAAGCTTTCTTT. This gives the protein CAWSPRWGQGNTEAFF.

This sequence joins TRBV5-1 and TRBJ2-7; 9 nucleotides match TRBD1. This CDR3 has 14 amino acids. V lost 0 bases to trimming and J lost 5 bases; unmatched junction nucleotides: 3. Germline V CDR1 and CDR2: SGHRS, YFSETQ. As DNA, the CDR3 is TGCGCCAGCAGCTTGGGGACAGGGGTCCACGAGCAGTACTTC. Protein: CASSLGTGVHEQYF.

This rearrangement joins TRBV7-3 to TRBJ2-3, with 11 bases fitting TRBD2. Germline V lookup: CDR1 SGHTA, CDR2 FQGTGA. The CDR3 contains 15 residues. V lost 6 bases to trimming and J lost 4 bases; unmatched junction nucleotides: 6. The CDR3 DNA reads as TGTGCCAGCAGTTTAGCGGGGGGGCCCCCAGATACGCAGTATTTT. Protein sequence: CASSLAGGPPDTQYF.

V and J are TRBV7-3 and TRBJ2-1, with unresolved D. The V and J ends lost 4 bases and 9 bases respectively, with 10 bases between them. This CDR3 has 12 amino acids. Per the germline V gene, CDR1 is SGHTA and CDR2 is FQGTGA. CDR3 residues: CASSSPPGEQFF. CDR3 nucleotide sequence: TGTGCCAGCAGCTCCCCCCCGGGTGAGCAGTTCTTC.

The V and J genes are TRBV6-1 and TRBJ2-7, with a possible D match to TRBD1 (6 bases). The CDR3 extends over 12 amino acids. Germline V gives CDR1 MNHNS, CDR2 SASEGT. Trimming stripped 10 bases from V and 2 bases from J, with 12 bases between. CDR3 DNA: TGTGCCATACGGGACACTACCTACGAGCAGTACTTC. Translating it yields CAIRDTTYEQYF.

The J gene is TRBJ1-6, the V gene TRBV11-2; TRBD1 is a possible D gene (5 bases). The germline V gene has CDR1 SGHAT and CDR2 FQNNGV. The CDR3 length is 16 residues. V was cut by 5 bases and J by 4 bases, with 15 bases left in between. The CDR3 reads CASSRGRGQYNSPLHF. As DNA, the CDR3 is TGTGCCAGCAGCCGAGGTAGGGGCCAGTATAATTCACCCCTCCACTTT.

This rearrangement joins TRBV5-1 to TRBJ2-7; 9 positions agree with TRBD1. CDR1 SGHRS and CDR2 YFSETQ come from the germline V gene. The J segment lost 5 bases and the V segment lost 3 bases, leaving 9 bases of the junction unmatched. This CDR3 has 15 residues. The CDR3 DNA sequence: TGCGCCAGCAGCTCGACACCCGGGACAGGGAACGAGCAGTACTTC. The encoded protein is CASSSTPGTGNEQYF.

Concerning this clone: Other DNA sequences in this sample translate to the same CDR3. V gene TRBV6-6 combines with J gene TRBJ2-7; 7 positions agree with TRBD2. This CDR3 region has 16 residues. The germline V gene has CDR1 MNHNY and CDR2 SVGAGI (reference sequence). The junction had 8 bases not matched to a gene; V was cut back by 0 bases and J by 3 bases. Here the CDR3 DNA reads TGTGCCAGCAGTTACTCGGGGCGGGGAGGGTTCTACGAGCAGTACTTC. Residues: CASSYSGRGGFYEQYF.

The chain has TRBV30 and TRBJ1-6, with 9 bases lining up with TRBD1. The CDR3 spans 18 residues. The V and J ends lost 0 bases and 6 bases, in that order; junction bases with no gene match: 12. The germline V gene has CDR1 GTSNPN and CDR2 SVGIG (reference sequence). The CDR3 reads CAWSVGTGRGVRNSPLHF. As DNA, the CDR3 is TGTGCCTGGAGTGTAGGGACAGGGAGGGGGGTGCGTAATTCACCCCTCCACTTT.

The genes are TRBV4-3 and TRBJ1-2; 7 nucleotides line up with TRBD1. Germline V gene sequence: CDR1 LGHNA, CDR2 YSLEER. The CDR3 runs to 18 residues. V was clipped by 0 bases and J by 2 bases; unmatched bases: 12. CDR3 nucleotides: TGCGCCAGCAGCCAAGATCCCTACGACAGGGAAGGGAACTATGGCTACACCTTC. Translating gives CASSQDPYDREGNYGYTF.

This clone was seen a single time. The chain combines TRBV18 with TRBJ1-5, with 9 bases aligning to TRBD1. This CDR3 contains 17 residues. The V gene end was trimmed by 6 bases and the J gene end by 7 bases; junction bases not matched to a gene: 16. CDR1 KGHSH and CDR2 LQKENI come from the germline V gene. For the CDR3, the DNA is TGTGCCAGCTCGCGATTCTACCGGGACAGGGAGGGACAGCCCCAGCATTTT. This encodes CASSRFYRDREGQPQHF. Full variable domain (rest looked up from reference TRBV18 and TRBJ1-5): NAGVMQNPRHLVRRRGQEARLRCSPMKGHSHVYWYRQLPEEGLKFMVYLQKENIIDESGMPKERFSAEFPKEGPSILRIQQVVRGDSAAYFCASSRFYRDREGQPQHFGDGTRLSIL.

The chain recombines TRBV7-6 with TRBJ2-7, with D possibly TRBD1 on 5 matching bases. The CDR3 runs to 12 residues. Between the trimmed V and J ends, which lost 2 bases and 7 bases, there was a span of 9 bases. In germline, CDR1 is SGHVS, CDR2 FNYEAQ. CDR3 in DNA: TGTGCCAGCAGCTTACAGGGCGGAGAGCAGTACTTC. It is translated as CASSLQGGEQYF. Full variable domain (remainder filled in from reference TRBV7-6 and TRBJ2-7): GAGVSQSPRYKVTKRGQDVALRCDPISGHVSLYWYRQALGQGPEFLTYFNYEAQQDKSGLPNDRFSAERPEGSISTLTIQRTEQRDSAMYRCASSLQGGEQYFGPGTRLTVT.